A single sample is the source of the 27 T cell receptor beta chains below, sequenced in a study of CXCR3-negative and CXCR3-positive naive CD8 T cells. Overall study findings and caveats: CXCR3-positive naive cells had TRB CDR3s that were more hydrophobic than CXCR3-negative naive cells had.

UMI-labeled TRB cDNA libraries were prepared by 5' RACE. Using the 5' RACE reads, TCRdb records one entry per CDR3 protein without DNA. This table holds 130,000 to 150,000 distinct CDR3 sequences. These TCRs' antigens remain unknown. Sequencing was carried out using naive CXCR3+ CD8+ T cells from blood. Specified subset: CD45RO-CCR7+CD27+CD95- naive CD8+ T cells expressing CXCR3 (TNR3+). These receptors were collected from a human donor in good health. Some clones in this sample may be carry-over from other donors' samples.

The J gene is TRBJ2-1, the V gene TRBV20-1; the D gene TCRdb calls, TRBD2, cannot be checked with no DNA. Germline-derived CDR1 and CDR2 are DFQATT and SNEGSKA (reference sequence). The CDR3 runs 15 residues. CDR3: CSARGPGLVFDEQFF.

The V and J genes are TRBV5-1 and TRBJ2-7. CDR1 SGHRS and CDR2 YFSETQ come from the germline V gene. The CDR3 runs to 16 residues. The CDR3 loop reads CASGSSIDRGTYEQYF.

The J gene is TRBJ1-2, the V gene TRBV6-6; TCRdb's D call of TRBD1 is untestable without DNA. Germline V gives CDR1 MNHNY, CDR2 SVGAGI (reference sequence). CDR3 length: 14 amino acids. The CDR3: CASSYPGQGHGYTF.

This chain links TRBV2 with TRBJ1-2. CDR1 and CDR2 from the germline V gene are SNHLY and FYNNEI. CDR3 length: 13 amino acids. The chain's CDR3 is CASNPPENYGYTF.

This chain links TRBV29-1 with TRBJ2-7. Germline CDR1 reads SQVTM; CDR2 reads ANQGSEA. The CDR3 covers 18 residues. The CDR3: CSVEKAPEMASGSYEQYF.

This chain joins TRBV5-1 and TRBJ2-1. The germline CDR1 and CDR2 sequences are SGHRS and YFSETQ. The CDR3 spans 16 residues. CDR3 amino acids: CASRTVGSGPYNEQFF.

This chain links TRBV21-1 with TRBJ1-2; TCRdb gives TRBD1 as the D gene, but with no DNA this cannot be confirmed. TRBV21-1 constitutes a pseudogene. The CDR3 loop spans 15 amino acids. The CDR3 protein is CASSKTCRGVYGYTF.

V gene TRBV7-9 combines with J gene TRBJ2-7. CDR1 and CDR2 (germline): SEHNR, FQNEAQ (reference sequence). There are 13 residues in the CDR3. This CDR3 is CASSSRYGHEQYF.

This chain joins TRBV6-4 and TRBJ1-1; TCRdb's D call, TRBD1, is unchecked because there is no DNA. This CDR3 contains 17 residues. In germline, CDR1 is MRHNA, CDR2 SNTAGT. The CDR3 is CASTPGGQWSLVAEAFF.

This rearrangement joins TRBV7-9 to TRBJ2-7; the TRBD2 assignment by TCRdb is unverifiable without DNA. Looked up from germline, CDR1 is SEHNR and CDR2 is FQNEAQ (reference sequence). The CDR3 length is 15 residues. CDR3 sequence reads: CASSPSTAGSYEQYF.

The chain links TRBV15 to TRBJ2-5; TCRdb outputs TRBD1, but without DNA this stays unchecked. The CDR3 is 13 amino acids. CDR1 and CDR2 from the germline V gene are LNHNV and YYDKDF (reference sequence). CDR3: CATSTRGTKTQYF.

The chain couples TRBV19 to TRBJ2-7; TCRdb indicates TRBD1, and absent DNA this call remains unverified. This CDR3 has 14 amino acids. The V gene's germline CDR1 is LNHDA and CDR2 SQIVND (reference sequence). The CDR3 loop reads CASSLAGASYEQYF.

V and J are TRBV7-6 and TRBJ2-3; the TRBD2 assignment by TCRdb is unverifiable without DNA. Germline loops: CDR1 SGHVS, CDR2 FNYEAQ. The CDR3 extends over 17 amino acids. The CDR3 protein is CASSLDSPGGDTDTQYF.

The rearrangement links TRBV29-1 to TRBJ1-3. This CDR3 is built from 16 residues. Germline loops: CDR1 SQVTM, CDR2 ANQGSEA. CDR3: CSVVGPPTRSGNTIYF.

This sequence joins TRBV6-5 and TRBJ2-1; TCRdb designates TRBD2, a call that cannot be tested without DNA. The CDR3 runs 17 residues. Germline V CDR1 and CDR2: MNHEY, SVGAGI. The CDR3 here is CASSLLAGSRSYNEQFF.

J is TRBJ1-2 and V is TRBV9; there is no DNA to check the TCRdb D call of TRBD1. The germline V gene encodes CDR1 SGDLS and CDR2 YYNGEE. This CDR3 has 16 amino acids. CDR3 amino acids: CASRTPGQGASEGYTF.

The chain is built from TRBV20-1 and TRBJ2-2; without DNA, the TCRdb call of TRBD1 cannot be checked. CDR3 length: 15 amino acids. The germline V gene encodes CDR1 DFQATT and CDR2 SNEGSKA (reference sequence). The CDR3 loop reads CSARADRANTGELFF.

This rearrangement joins TRBV20-1 to TRBJ2-3; TCRdb picks TRBD2, but there is no DNA to check that call. The CDR3 is 15 residues long. Looked up from germline, CDR1 is DFQATT and CDR2 is SNEGSKA (reference sequence). CDR3 region: CSATTSGGAEDTQYF.

The genes are TRBV9 and TRBJ2-1; TCRdb calls TRBD2, which cannot be checked without DNA. The CDR3 loop spans 18 amino acids. The V gene's germline CDR1 is SGDLS and CDR2 YYNGEE. This CDR3 reads CASSVASGRAGPINEQFF.

The J gene is TRBJ1-1, the V gene TRBV30. The CDR3 sequence is 13 residues long. Germline V gene lookup returns CDR1 GTSNPN and CDR2 SVGIG (reference sequence). The CDR3 protein is CAWSVSSNTEAFF.

CDR3 amino acids: CASRETWAYEQYF. The chain is built from TRBV27 and TRBJ2-7. CDR1 and CDR2 from the germline V gene are MNHEY and SMNVEV (reference sequence). CDR3 length equals 13 residues.

The chain combines TRBV20-1 with TRBJ2-2; TCRdb lists TRBD1, though no DNA is available to test this call. Germline V gives CDR1 DFQATT, CDR2 SNEGSKA (reference sequence). This CDR3 comprises 13 residues. The CDR3 loop reads CSGWTENTGELFF.

The V and J genes are TRBV7-8 and TRBJ2-3; TCRdb reports TRBD2, a call that lacks DNA to check it against. The germline V gene encodes CDR1 SGHVS and CDR2 FQNEAQ. This CDR3 is built from 14 residues. The CDR3 spells CASSFLAGADTQYF.

J is TRBJ2-7 and V is TRBV29-1. Looked up from germline, CDR1 is SQVTM and CDR2 is ANQGSEA. The CDR3 runs to 12 residues. The CDR3 is CSVESPVYEQYF.

This sequence joins TRBV6-1 and TRBJ2-2. The CDR3 is 18 residues long. Germline values: CDR1 MNHNS, CDR2 SASEGT. CDR3 residues: CASSELSEFGLNTGELFF.

This sequence joins TRBV27 and TRBJ2-7. This CDR3 has 14 amino acids. Germline V lookup: CDR1 MNHEY, CDR2 SMNVEV (reference sequence). The CDR3: CASSLIGLSYEQYF.

The chain joins TRBV5-4 to TRBJ2-1; no DNA is available, so the TRBD2 call from TCRdb remains unchecked. The germline gives CDR1 SGHNT, CDR2 YYREEE (reference sequence). This CDR3 spans 11 amino acids. The CDR3 loop is CASRSARGQFF. Using reference TRBV5-4 and TRBJ2-1 for the parts outside the CDR3, the full variable domain is ETGVTQSPTHLIKTRGQQVTLRCSSQSGHNTVSWYQQALGQGPQFIFQYYREEENGRGNFPPRFSGLQFPNYSSELNVNALELDDSALYLCASRSARGQFFGPGTRLTVL.